This T cell receptor beta chain was captured in a study of T-cell reconstitution after alpha-beta-depleted transplantation in children. This clonotype was seen ten or more times. CDR1 is DFQATT and CDR2 is SNEGSKA in the germline V gene (reference sequence). The CDR3 covers 11 residues. Trimming cost V 3 bases and J 6 bases, with 5 bases left between them. Preparing the TCRbeta library involved the use of unique molecular identifiers. TCRdb re-called the PCR reads with MiXCR, one entry per CDR3 protein. Of around 680,000 distinct CDR3 sequences listed, 16% are singletons. This clonotype was obtained from a human donor who donated a stem cell graft to a child with acute myeloid leukemia. The chain uses TRBV20-1 and TRBJ1-4; D uncertain. Here the sequenced sample was PBMCs from the stem cell graft donor, taken from the stem cell graft. The CDR3 protein is CSARGYEKLFF. The CDR3 DNA sequence: TGCAGTGCTAGGGGGTATGAAAAACTGTTTTTT.